The 26 T cell receptor beta chains below were found in one sample sequenced in a study of post-analysis software for immune sequencing data (dated by TCRdb to the mid-2010s). Beyond this particular receptor, the publication reports: Patients showed significantly higher frequencies than controls for about five TRBV segments, among them TRBV5-6, TRBV5-1 and TRBV20-1.

Their specific antigens are unknown. Receptors were amplified or captured by PCR. TCRdb records Illumina HiSeq 2500 as the sequencer. To reduce PCR and sequencing biases, unique molecular identifiers were built into the TCR beta cDNA libraries. The raw public reads went through TCRdb reprocessing: fastp at Q25, MiXCR clone calling, in-frame beta chains kept. Merged by CDR3 protein, the rows form single entries marked with the most common genes and DNA. The sample data list about 820,000 distinct CDR3 sequences, and approximately 57% of these were observed just once. Clones ranked in the top ten supply 4.6% of the sample. Sequences were obtained from blood. These receptors all stem from a girl aged 10 to 17 with multiple sclerosis.

This chain uses TRBV6-5 with TRBJ1-2, with D unresolved. CDR3 length: 15 residues. Trimming took 0 bases from V and 4 from J, leaving 12 bases between them. Germline CDR1 MNHEY, CDR2 SVGAGI. CDR3 sequence reads: CASSYSQSIAYGYTF. The CDR3 nucleotides read TGTGCCAGCAGTTACTCGCAGAGTATAGCCTATGGCTACACCTTC.

The chain uses TRBV6-1 and TRBJ2-7, with TRBD2 matching over 11 bases. Per the germline V gene, CDR1 is MNHNS and CDR2 is SASEGT. Trimming cost V 6 bases and J 12 bases; bases outside gene matches: 13. The CDR3 is 14 amino acids. The CDR3 nucleotides are TGTGCCAGCAGCGGGACTAGCGGTGCGTGGAGGGGGTACTTC. It is translated as CASSGTSGAWRGYF.

The rearrangement joins TRBV6-5 to TRBJ2-7; TRBD1 matches 7 bases. This CDR3 region has 14 residues. The germline gives CDR1 MNHEY, CDR2 SVGAGI. J was trimmed by 4 bases and V by 5 bases; bases with no gene match: 8. CDR3: CASSQQGTSYEQYF. CDR3 in DNA: TGTGCCAGCAGTCAACAGGGGACCAGTTACGAGCAGTACTTC.

The chain couples TRBV20-1 to TRBJ1-2; D possibly corresponds to TRBD1 (5 bases). Germline assignment: CDR1 DFQATT and CDR2 SNEGSKA (reference sequence). With 4 bases removed from V and 2 bases from J, the gap between germline ends came to 14 bases. The CDR3 length is 14 residues. The CDR3 bases are TGCAGTGCTAAAGGAGTAGACAGCAACTATGGCTACACCTTC. Its translation is CSAKGVDSNYGYTF.

The chain is built from TRBV5-1 and TRBJ1-1, with D perhaps matching TRBD1 (6 bases). The germline V gene encodes CDR1 SGHRS and CDR2 YFSETQ. V was pared by 4 bases and J by 0 bases, with 7 bases between. The CDR3 sequence is 13 residues long. CDR3 nucleotides: TGCGCCAGCAGCGGACAGCTGAACACTGAAGCTTTCTTT. Amino acid sequence: CASSGQLNTEAFF.

The chain has TRBV7-2 and TRBJ2-7; 7 bases fit TRBD1. The J call may be mistaken, given a closer DNA end match to TRBJ2-5. Germline lookup yields CDR1 SGHTA and CDR2 FQGNSA. The CDR3 is 15 amino acids. The CDR3: CASSPRDRPRETQYF. DNA for the CDR3: TGTGCCAGCAGCCCCCGGGACAGACCAAGGGAGACCCAGTACTTC.

This clonotype came up once. The chain links TRBV12-5 to TRBJ2-4; 8 bases agree with TRBD1. CDR3 length equals 17 residues. V trimming: 0 bases; J trimming: 1 base; junction bases outside the gene matches: 5. Germline CDR1 LGHNT, CDR2 FRNRAP. The CDR3 nucleotides read TGTGCTAGTGGTTTGGTGGGGACAGGAGTGGCCAAAAACATTCAGTACTTC. The encoded protein is CASGLVGTGVAKNIQYF.

This chain links TRBV20-1 with TRBJ2-1; 7 bases agree with TRBD2. The V gene end was trimmed by 5 bases and the J gene end by 0 bases; junction bases not matched to a gene: 4. Germline V lookup: CDR1 DFQATT, CDR2 SNEGSKA (reference sequence). This CDR3 comprises 14 residues. CDR3 bases: TGCAGTGCTGGATCTAGCGGCTCCTACAATGAGCAGTTCTTC. As protein: CSAGSSGSYNEQFF.

This clonotype occurred a few times. The chain links TRBV20-1 to TRBJ1-5; D may be TRBD1 (6 bases). This CDR3 contains 16 residues. V lost 6 bases to trimming and J lost 0 bases, with 18 bases between them. The germline V gene has CDR1 DFQATT and CDR2 SNEGSKA (reference sequence). The CDR3 DNA is TGCAGTGCCTCACCCCAGGGACAACATAGCAATCAGCCCCAGCATTTT. It yields the protein CSASPQGQHSNQPQHF.

This chain joins TRBV3-1 and TRBJ2-6, with D possibly TRBD1 on 5 matching bases. The CDR3 loop spans 16 amino acids. Germline V gene lookup returns CDR1 LGHDT and CDR2 YNNKEL (reference sequence). With 0 bases removed from V and 4 bases from J, the gap between germline ends came to 10 bases. The CDR3 coding sequence is TGTGCCAGCAGCCAAGAGGTGGGGCTCGGGGCCAACGTCCTGACTTTC. Translation: CASSQEVGLGANVLTF.

The V call is TRBV5-5, the J call TRBJ2-1; 7 bases line up with TRBD2. V trimming: 0 bases; J trimming: 0 bases; junction bases outside the gene matches: 6. The CDR3 runs to 17 residues. Germline values: CDR1 SGHKS, CDR2 YYEKEE (reference sequence). CDR3 loop: CASSLASGALSYNEQFF. CDR3 in DNA: TGTGCCAGCAGCTTGGCTAGCGGAGCCCTCTCCTACAATGAGCAGTTCTTC.

The V gene is TRBV5-1, the J gene TRBJ2-1; 12 nucleotides match TRBD2. V lost 7 bases, J lost 5 bases, and 7 bases stayed unmatched. The length of the CDR3 is 15 residues. The germline V gene has CDR1 SGHRS and CDR2 YFSETQ. CDR3 sequence: CASSRTSGTDNEQFF. The CDR3 region has the DNA TGCGCCAGCTCTAGGACTAGCGGGACCGACAATGAGCAGTTCTTC. Based on the CDR3 plus reference TRBV5-1 and TRBJ2-1, the full variable domain is KAGVTQTPRYLIKTRGQQVTLSCSPISGHRSVSWYQQTPGQGLQFLFEYFSETQRNKGNFPGRFSGRQFSNSRSEMNVSTLELGDSALYLCASSRTSGTDNEQFFGPGTRLTVL.

In DNA form, the CDR3 reads TGTGCCAGCAGCAGGTGGCCCACCTCTGGGGCCAACGTCCTGACTTTC. Translated, it gives CASSRWPTSGANVLTF. The chain has TRBV25-1 and TRBJ2-6; D is ambiguous. This CDR3 is 16 amino acids long. The V and J ends lost 6 bases and 0 bases respectively, with 12 bases between them. Looked up from germline, CDR1 is MGHDK and CDR2 is SYGVNS.

The table lists this clonotype with a few counts. The chain is built from TRBV5-1 and TRBJ1-1; 7 positions match TRBD1. This CDR3 region has 13 residues. V was pared by 3 bases and J by 7 bases, with 6 bases of the junction left unmatched. Germline CDR1 is SGHRS and CDR2 is YFSETQ. In DNA form, the CDR3 reads TGCGCCAGCAGCTACGGGACAGCTGGTGAAGCTTTCTTT. This codes for CASSYGTAGEAFF. The variable domain in full, completed from reference TRBV5-1 and TRBJ1-1, reads KAGVTQTPRYLIKTRGQQVTLSCSPISGHRSVSWYQQTPGQGLQFLFEYFSETQRNKGNFPGRFSGRQFSNSRSEMNVSTLELGDSALYLCASSYGTAGEAFFGQGTRLTVV.

J is TRBJ2-5 and V is TRBV12-3 or TRBV12-4; TRBD1 is a possible D gene (6 bases). Trimming left V 3 bases short and J 5 bases short, with 13 bases between. CDR3 size: 14 residues. This CDR3 is CASSFSFRGETQYF. The CDR3, as DNA: TGTGCCAGCAGTTTCTCCTTTAGGGGGGAGACCCAGTACTTC.

CDR3 loop: CASSQDWSGNEQFF. Here the CDR3 DNA reads TGTGCCAGCAGCCAAGATTGGTCCGGGAATGAGCAGTTCTTC. This chain joins TRBV3-1 and TRBJ2-1, with D hard to call. The germline V gene encodes CDR1 LGHDT and CDR2 YNNKEL (reference sequence). The CDR3 consists of 14 residues. V dropped 0 bases and J dropped 7 bases, with 10 bases sitting between them.

The chain combines TRBV25-1 with TRBJ2-4; D not certain. The CDR3 totals 13 residues. CDR1 and CDR2 (germline): MGHDK, SYGVNS. V gave up 3 bases and J gave up 0 bases, with 3 bases separating them. The CDR3 sequence is CASSELAKNIQYF. CDR3 sequence (DNA): TGTGCCAGCAGTGAGTTAGCCAAAAACATTCAGTACTTC. The whole variable domain, filled in from reference TRBV25-1 and TRBJ2-4, reads EADIYQTPRYLVIGTGKKITLECSQTMGHDKMYWYQQDPGMELHLIHYSYGVNSTEKGDLSSESTVSRIRTEHFPLTLESARPSHTSQYLCASSELAKNIQYFGAGTRLSVL.

The table lists this clonotype with a count of one. The chain joins TRBV20-1 to TRBJ1-1, with TRBD1 identical over 7 bases. J gave up 5 bases and V 5 bases, and 8 bases lay outside the gene matches. The V gene's germline CDR1 is DFQATT and CDR2 SNEGSKA (reference sequence). CDR3 length: 13 residues. The CDR3 DNA reads as TGCAGTGCTGACGACAGGGTCGAAACTGAAGCTTTCTTT. Amino acids: CSADDRVETEAFF.

This clonotype has a handful of counts. The chain couples TRBV20-1 to TRBJ1-2; 7 bases align to TRBD1. The V gene end was trimmed by 0 bases and the J gene end by 5 bases; junction bases not matched to a gene: 6. This CDR3 region has 14 residues. CDR1 is DFQATT, CDR2 SNEGSKA, per germline (reference sequence). The CDR3 region is CSARDTHRGYGYTF. The CDR3 coding sequence is TGCAGTGCTAGAGATACCCACAGGGGATATGGCTACACCTTC.

The chain couples TRBV3-1 to TRBJ2-5; possible D gene TRBD2, 6 bases. V shed 3 bases and J shed 1 base, with 12 bases lying between them. The germline V gene encodes CDR1 LGHDT and CDR2 YNNKEL (reference sequence). This CDR3 has 15 residues. The CDR3, as DNA: TGTGCCAGCAGCCAGCAAGCCGGGGGCCAAGAGACCCAGTACTTC. It codes for CASSQQAGGQETQYF.

The table lists this clonotype with a count of one. The chain combines TRBV29-1 with TRBJ2-1; the D gene is possibly TRBD2 (5 bases). Deletions cut 4 bases from V and 13 bases from J, with 17 bases between. CDR1 and CDR2 from the germline V gene are SQVTM and ANQGSEA. This CDR3 comprises 12 residues. CDR3 DNA: TGCAGCGTTGGAGGTAGCGTCGAGACCCAGTTCTTC. It codes for CSVGGSVETQFF.

This clonotype was seen a single time. V is TRBV20-1 and J is TRBJ2-1; D is unclear. This CDR3 has 13 residues. CDR1 and CDR2 from the germline V gene are DFQATT and SNEGSKA (reference sequence). V lost 5 bases to trimming and J lost 7 bases, with 15 bases between them. The CDR3 DNA reads TGCAGTGCTGGATTAGCCTTCGGAAATGAGCAGTTCTTC. Amino acid sequence: CSAGLAFGNEQFF.

This chain joins TRBV25-1 and TRBJ1-2; a possible D gene is TRBD1 (5 bases). V was clipped by 2 bases and J by 5 bases, with 12 bases between them. Germline CDR1 reads MGHDK; CDR2 reads SYGVNS. The CDR3 is 14 amino acids. CDR3 DNA sequence: TGTGCCAGCAGTGAACCGGGGACCGTTTATGGCTACACCTTC. Its translation: CASSEPGTVYGYTF.

As DNA, the CDR3 is TGCAGTGCTGGAAAGGGCGGGACTTACAATGAGCAGTTCTTC. Amino acid sequence: CSAGKGGTYNEQFF. The chain recombines TRBV20-1 with TRBJ2-1, with a weak D call TRBD2 (6 bases). The length of the CDR3 is 14 residues. V was clipped by 5 bases and J by 4 bases, with 15 bases between them. Germline V gene data show CDR1 as DFQATT and CDR2 as SNEGSKA (reference sequence).

The V gene is TRBV5-1, the J gene TRBJ2-2, with 8 bases fitting TRBD1. The V and J ends lost 4 bases and 4 bases, in that order; junction bases with no gene match: 3. Per germline, CDR1 SGHRS and CDR2 YFSETQ. The CDR3 extends over 14 amino acids. The CDR3 nucleotides read TGCGCCAGCAGCCAAGACAGGGGCACCGGGGAGCTGTTTTTT. Translation: CASSQDRGTGELFF.

About this clonotype: Compared with germline, one end of the junction differs, possibly owing to a read error. V gene TRBV5-5 combines with J gene TRBJ1-5; D is unclear. Germline lookup yields CDR1 SGHKS and CDR2 YYEKEE (reference sequence). The CDR3 length is 15 residues. In DNA, the CDR3 is TGTGCCAGCAGCTTTTGGGCAGCAGTCAATCGGCCCCAGCATTTT. Protein: CASSFWAAVNRPQHF.